This T cell receptor (beta chain) was retrieved from a study of neurological immune-mediated disorders. The unsorted libraries were prepared from 2 million PBMCs (stored at -80 C). This clonotype is termed medium-sized (0.01 to 0.1%). Each TCR transcript was tagged with a 10-nucleotide random UMI during 5'RACE. Each CDR3 protein is one row after TCRdb ran MiXCR on the 5' RACE reads. This repertoire shows about 46,000 distinct CDR3 sequences, approximately 10% found once; its top ten account for roughly 5.3%. The source material was PBMCs. The receptor was isolated from a man between 70 and 80 years old with HTLV-1-associated myelopathy (HAM/TSP).

The CDR3 DNA is TGTGCCAGCATCCAGGACAGGGGGCTTCGGGCTTTCTTT. This sequence encodes CASIQDRGLRAFF. The chain is built from TRBV7-9 and TRBJ1-1; 11 bases are a match to TRBD1. Trimming at V came to 7 bases and at J to 11 bases, leaving 9 bases not matched to a gene. The germline V gene has CDR1 SEHNR and CDR2 FQNEAQ (reference sequence). The CDR3 is 13 residues long.